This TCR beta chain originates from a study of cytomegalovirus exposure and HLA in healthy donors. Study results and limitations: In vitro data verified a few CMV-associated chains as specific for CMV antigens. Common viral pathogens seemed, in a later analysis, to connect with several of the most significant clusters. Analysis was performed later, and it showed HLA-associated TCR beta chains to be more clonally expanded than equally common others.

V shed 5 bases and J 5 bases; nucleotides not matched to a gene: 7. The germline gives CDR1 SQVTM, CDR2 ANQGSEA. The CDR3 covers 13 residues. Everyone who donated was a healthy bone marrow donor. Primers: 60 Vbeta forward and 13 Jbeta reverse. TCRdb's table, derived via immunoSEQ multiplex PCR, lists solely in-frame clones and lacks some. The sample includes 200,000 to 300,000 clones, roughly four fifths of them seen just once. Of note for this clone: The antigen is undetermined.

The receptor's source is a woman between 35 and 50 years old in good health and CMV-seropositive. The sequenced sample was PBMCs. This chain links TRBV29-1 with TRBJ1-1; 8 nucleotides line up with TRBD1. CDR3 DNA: TGCAGCGTTCAGATCAGGACAGGGACTGAAGCTTTCTTT. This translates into CSVQIRTGTEAFF.